Listed below are T cell receptor beta chains from one sample, sequenced in a study of blood T cell repertoires in COVID-19. Using immunoSEQ multiplex PCR, the repertoire was profiled, and TCRdb retains in-frame clones only, with some absent. The top ten hold 1% to 1.5% of the sample, which has 310,000 or so clones, more than 85% seen once. Sequenced sample: peripheral blood. Source of these receptors: a man between 65 and 79 years old with acute or convalescent COVID-19. The CDR3 runs from the conserved cysteine through the conserved F or W. Some rows have no size entry. The others give once, few or many, or a class for an expanded clone.

clone size	J gene	CDR3 length	V gene	CDR3 protein
NA	TRBJ2-3	13	TRBV10-3	CAIKQDRADTQYF
NA	TRBJ2-3	21	TRBV3-1/TRBV3-2	CASSLLRGGSAGPKNTDTQYF
NA	TRBJ2-3	14	TRBV7-2	CASSLAFRGDTQYF
few	TRBJ2-7	14	TRBV2	CASRPGQGAAAQYF
once	TRBJ2-2	16	TRBV5-4	CASSYSGGRRAGELFF
NA	TRBJ1-5	14	TRBV7-2	CASSPGGGNQPQHF
NA	TRBJ2-1	15	TRBV19	CASSPTSGEYNEQFF
few	TRBJ1-2	14	TRBV27	CASSWPGQGVGYTF
NA	TRBJ1-3	19	TRBV7-2	CASSSTTTVTGPSGNTIYF
NA	TRBJ2-5	14	TRBV7-7	CASSLGGRKETQYF
NA	TRBJ2-5	14	TRBV29-1	CSVADYLLQETQYF
NA	TRBJ1-6	15	TRBV28	CASKGNPGGNSPLHF
NA	TRBJ2-7	13	TRBV7-2	CASARNTGGEEYF
NA	TRBJ2-7	19	TRBV9	CASSVGLTSGGAKGYEQYF
NA	TRBJ1-2	13	TRBV3-1/TRBV3-2	CASSLGPPYGYTF
NA	TRBJ2-5	15	TRBV7-2	CASSLNLRGGETQYF
NA	TRBJ1-2	15	TRBV4-1	CASSRAHGNTGGYTF
NA	TRBJ2-3	13	TRBV7-2	CASSRSGEDTQYF
NA	TRBJ1-5	14	TRBV5-5	CASSWGTANQPQHF
NA	TRBJ2-3	16	TRBV5-8	CASSFASGRAADTQYF
few	TRBJ2-3	17	TRBV5-4	CASSGIRDSEGTDTQYF
few	TRBJ2-7	13	TRBV4-1	CASSQEAWAEQYF
few	TRBJ1-2	14	TRBV5-1	CASSWEQGNYGYTF
NA	TRBJ2-2	15	TRBV5-1	CASSPDRGMTGELFF
once	TRBJ2-3	14	TRBV27	CASSSGQGTDTQYF
NA	TRBJ1-5	16	TRBV9	CASSVAKEFCNQPQHF
NA	TRBJ2-1	17	TRBV4-1	CASSPKTSGNNYNEQFF
NA	TRBJ1-6	12	TRBV6-6	CASNRAGSPLHF
NA	TRBJ2-5	12	TRBV18	CASSPSQETQYF
NA	TRBJ2-7	13	TRBV24-1	CATSGGSSYEQYF
NA	TRBJ2-1	12	TRBV12-3/TRBV12-4	CASSPTSNEQFF
NA	TRBJ1-5	14	TRBV18	CASSPLDRDQPQHF
NA	TRBJ2-2	21	TRBV3-1/TRBV3-2	CASSQEPHELIAGANTGELFF
NA	TRBJ2-7	15	TRBV28	CASSLAGPEPYEQYF
NA	TRBJ1-4	14	TRBV28	CASSLTGRGEKLFF
NA	TRBJ1-5	16	TRBV28	CASSPTRGGRYQPQHF
NA	TRBJ2-2	15	TRBV7-9	CASSLSGTNTGELFF
NA	TRBJ2-1	15	TRBV4-1	CASSQDNGGAREQFF
NA	TRBJ2-1	15	TRBV4-1	CASSYYEAGGNEQFF
NA	TRBJ2-3	13	TRBV6-4	CASSEEGTDTQYF
NA	TRBJ2-5	13	TRBV9	CASSRTGLETQYF
NA	TRBJ2-7	13	TRBV10-1	CASSTASGGPKYF
few	TRBJ2-1	15	TRBV11-2	CASSLGLAEYNEQFF
once	TRBJ1-2	15	TRBV7-9	CASSFWTGKDYGYTF
NA	TRBJ1-5	18	TRBV6-1	CASSVLQGRRYSNQPQHF
NA	TRBJ1-2	12	TRBV19	CASGQGYSGYTF
NA	TRBJ1-1	14	TRBV5-1	CASSLEQGNTEAFF
NA	TRBJ2-5	13	TRBV10-3	CAIAGGTAETQYF
NA	TRBJ1-2	13	TRBV7-2	CASSLDENYGYTF
NA	TRBJ1-2	13	TRBV27	CASRQTSRYGYTF
few	TRBJ1-4	14	TRBV3-1/TRBV3-2	CASSLKGAREKLFF
NA	TRBJ1-1	13	TRBV10-3	CAIQGQGGTEAFF
NA	TRBJ2-1	18	TRBV21-1	CASSKEGGRDLPYNEQFF
NA	TRBJ2-7	15	TRBV27	CASSSPGQGGYEQYF
once	TRBJ1-5	16	TRBV28	CASRRTGDPFFQPQHF